These 10 T cell receptor beta chains were sequenced from one sample in a study of T cell responses to AZD1222 COVID-19 vaccine. TCRdb's copy holds only in-frame clones and misses some; the assay was immunoSEQ multiplex PCR. The data contain around 110,000 clones, about 85% of them singletons. Sequencing used peripheral blood, obtained 28 days after the second AZD1222 dose. These receptors originate from an adult who received the AZD1222 COVID-19 vaccine.

DNA for the CDR3: TGTGCCAGTAGAACCCGGGACATTCAGTACTTC. This gives the protein CASRTRDIQYF. The chain has TRBV19 and TRBJ2-4, with no clear D. Looked up from germline, CDR1 is LNHDA and CDR2 is SQIVND (reference sequence). The CDR3 totals 11 residues. V was trimmed by 6 bases and J by 8 bases, leaving 8 bases between them.

The V and J genes are TRBV11-2 and TRBJ2-3; D is possibly TRBD1 (5 bases). This CDR3 is built from 13 residues. Germline assignment: CDR1 SGHAT and CDR2 FQNNGV. V gave up 5 bases and J gave up 5 bases, with 11 bases separating them. The CDR3 is CASSTQGEDTQYF. CDR3 nucleotide sequence: TGTGCCAGCAGCACCCAGGGTGAAGATACGCAGTATTTT.

V gene TRBV7-9 combines with J gene TRBJ1-4; 7 positions match TRBD1. The CDR3 totals 18 residues. CDR1 and CDR2 from the germline V gene are SEHNR and FQNEAQ (reference sequence). The ends lost 1 base at V and 1 base at J; junction bases unmatched: 9. The chain's CDR3 is CASSLGESWTGTNEKLFF. The CDR3 DNA is TGTGCCAGCAGCTTAGGGGAGTCATGGACAGGAACTAATGAAAAACTGTTTTTT.

The gene calls are TRBV6-5 and TRBJ1-2, with unresolved D. The CDR3 totals 15 residues. Trimming took 5 bases from V and 3 from J, leaving 16 bases between them. Per the germline V gene, CDR1 is MNHEY and CDR2 is SVGAGI. DNA for the CDR3: TGTGCCAGCAGTCCCAGCACCGACCCCGACTATGGCTACACCTTC. Translated: CASSPSTDPDYGYTF.

This chain connects TRBV5-6 to TRBJ1-3; D is uncertain. The CDR3 is made up of 14 amino acids. The germline V gene has CDR1 SGHDT and CDR2 YYEEEE. Trimming cost V 0 bases and J 4 bases, with 8 bases left between them. Here the CDR3 DNA reads TGTGCCAGCAGCTTGGGTGGATTGGGAAACACCATATATTTT. The encoded protein is CASSLGGLGNTIYF.

This CDR3 is CASSSLEETQYF. DNA of the CDR3: TGTGCCAGCAGTTCGCTAGAAGAGACCCAGTACTTC. The chain has TRBV6-5 and TRBJ2-5; no clear D gene. Trimming took off 4 bases at V and 3 bases at J, with 6 bases between the two ends. Germline CDR1 MNHEY, CDR2 SVGAGI. The CDR3 is made up of 12 amino acids.

V is TRBV12-3 or TRBV12-4 and J is TRBJ2-5; either TRBD1 or TRBD2 may fit D (6 bases each). V was pared by 5 bases and J by 7 bases, with 14 bases between. The CDR3 loop spans 13 amino acids. The CDR3 nucleotides read TGTGCCAGCAGTCTCGGTAGGGGGGTGACCCAGTACTTC. It yields the protein CASSLGRGVTQYF.

The chain has TRBV19 and TRBJ2-6; no definite D call. Germline V CDR1 and CDR2: LNHDA, SQIVND (reference sequence). Trimming took 11 bases from V and 2 from J, leaving 16 bases between them. This CDR3 has 15 residues. The CDR3 region has the DNA TGTGCCTCGAAACAGATCCAGGCTGGGGCCAACGTCCTGACTTTC. Translation: CASKQIQAGANVLTF.

This chain joins TRBV7-9 and TRBJ2-4; maybe TRBD2 (7 bases). Germline V gives CDR1 SEHNR, CDR2 FQNEAQ (reference sequence). V gave up 2 bases and J gave up 3 bases, with 14 bases separating them. This CDR3 contains 16 residues. CDR3 sequence (DNA): TGTGCCAGCAGCTTAACCGGGGGGCCTGACAAAAACATTCAGTACTTC. Translating gives CASSLTGGPDKNIQYF.

This clone was seen just once. The chain uses TRBV19 and TRBJ1-5; D is perhaps TRBD1 (5 bases). V was cut by 4 bases and J by 2 bases, with 15 bases left in between. CDR3 length equals 16 residues. The germline CDR1 and CDR2 sequences are LNHDA and SQIVND (reference sequence). The CDR3 region has the DNA TGTGCCAGTAGTACCCTCCGGCAGGGCGGCAATCAGCCCCAGCATTTT. Protein sequence: CASSTLRQGGNQPQHF.